These 10 T cell receptor beta chains came from one sample sequenced in a study of metastatic and nonmetastatic thyroid tumors. TCRdb re-called clones from the PCR reads using MiXCR. The sample shows 30,000 to 35,000 clones, 20% of them seen only once. All patients were untreated before thyroid surgery. Material for sequencing was blood. All receptors come from a female donor with papillary thyroid cancer or a benign thyroid nodule (not recorded which). Some clones in this sample may be carry-over from other donors' samples.

This clone was recorded at least ten times. The V gene is TRBV5-1, the J gene TRBJ1-4; D call uncertain. CDR1 is SGHRS and CDR2 is YFSETQ in the germline V gene. V dropped 3 bases and J dropped 7 bases, with 13 bases sitting between them. This CDR3 has 14 amino acids. The CDR3 spells CASSSGLPVEKLFF. In DNA form, the CDR3 reads TGCGCCAGCAGCTCGGGCCTCCCAGTTGAAAAACTGTTTTTT.

The chain has TRBV5-1 and TRBJ1-1; weak D call: TRBD1 (5 bases). Germline V gene data show CDR1 as SGHRS and CDR2 as YFSETQ. The CDR3 covers 12 residues. Trimming removed 7 bases from V and 6 bases from J, with 13 bases in between. The CDR3 sequence: CASGGAGAEAFF. CDR3 DNA: TGCGCCAGCGGAGGGGCAGGTGCTGAAGCTTTCTTT.

This clone was recorded a few times. The J gene is TRBJ1-6, the V gene TRBV6-1, with D maybe TRBD1 (6 bases). Trimming took 5 bases from V and 7 from J, leaving 12 bases between them. In germline, CDR1 is MNHNS, CDR2 SASEGT. The CDR3 covers 14 residues. CDR3 residues: CASSFQGRNSPLHF. Written as DNA, the CDR3 is TGTGCCAGCAGTTTTCAGGGGAGGAATTCACCCCTCCACTTT.

This clone was counted at least ten times. This rearrangement joins TRBV6-1 to TRBJ1-3; D gene unclear. There are 14 residues in the CDR3. Between the trimmed V and J ends, which lost 6 bases and 4 bases, there was a span of 13 bases. Looked up from germline, CDR1 is MNHNS and CDR2 is SASEGT. CDR3 DNA: TGTGCCAGCAGGAAAGTAGGAGCCGGAAACACCATATATTTT. Encoded protein: CASRKVGAGNTIYF.

V is TRBV27 and J is TRBJ2-3, with D perhaps TRBD2 (6 bases). The CDR3 totals 16 residues. Trimming removed 5 bases from V and 3 bases from J, with 18 bases in between. Germline lookup yields CDR1 MNHEY and CDR2 SMNVEV (reference sequence). The CDR3 region is CASSLSLDGRTDTQYF. The CDR3 bases are TGTGCCAGCAGTCTGTCCCTAGATGGGAGGACAGATACGCAGTATTTT.

This clone was detected many times. The chain is built from TRBV3-1 and TRBJ2-1; D may be TRBD1 (6 bases). The CDR3 extends over 15 amino acids. Trimming shortened V by 0 bases and J by 1 base, and 7 bases separated the two germline ends. Per germline, CDR1 LGHDT and CDR2 YNNKEL (reference sequence). CDR3 nucleotides: TGTGCCAGCAGCCAAGACAGGGGTTCCTACAATGAGCAGTTCTTC. Protein: CASSQDRGSYNEQFF.

This clone is medium-sized by share. The rearrangement links TRBV12-3 or TRBV12-4 to TRBJ2-3; 7 nucleotides align to TRBD1. Trimming removed 6 bases from V and 6 bases from J; junction bases left unmatched: 9. The CDR3 loop spans 14 amino acids. CDR3 residues: CASRTTGPADTQYF. The CDR3 nucleotides are TGTGCCAGCAGGACGACAGGGCCAGCGGATACGCAGTATTTT.

The V gene is TRBV7-9, the J gene TRBJ2-7; D possibly matches TRBD1 or TRBD2 (6 bases each). Trimming stripped 0 bases from V and 4 bases from J, with 13 bases between. This CDR3 is built from 15 residues. Germline assignment: CDR1 SEHNR and CDR2 FQNEAQ (reference sequence). The CDR3 region has the DNA TGTGCCAGCAGCTTAGCCGGAGGGGGACCGTACGAGCAGTACTTC. Translation: CASSLAGGGPYEQYF.

This clone came up many times. This sample also contains other DNA sequences that code for the same CDR3. The rearrangement uses TRBV11-2 and TRBJ1-5, with unresolved D. The CDR3 sequence is 14 residues long. V was clipped by 0 bases and J by 2 bases, with 5 bases between them. Per the germline V gene, CDR1 is SGHAT and CDR2 is FQNNGV. The CDR3 sequence: CASSLEGGNQPQHF. The CDR3 nucleotides read TGTGCCAGCAGCTTAGAGGGTGGCAATCAGCCCCAGCATTTT.

The chain couples TRBV7-8 to TRBJ1-3; no definite D call. Trimming pared 1 base from V and 4 bases from J, leaving 17 bases between. CDR1 SGHVS and CDR2 FQNEAQ come from the germline V gene. The CDR3 sequence is 17 residues long. The CDR3 sequence is CASSLVVLQPAGNTIYF. DNA for the CDR3: TGTGCCAGCAGCTTAGTTGTTCTTCAACCAGCGGGAAACACCATATATTTT.